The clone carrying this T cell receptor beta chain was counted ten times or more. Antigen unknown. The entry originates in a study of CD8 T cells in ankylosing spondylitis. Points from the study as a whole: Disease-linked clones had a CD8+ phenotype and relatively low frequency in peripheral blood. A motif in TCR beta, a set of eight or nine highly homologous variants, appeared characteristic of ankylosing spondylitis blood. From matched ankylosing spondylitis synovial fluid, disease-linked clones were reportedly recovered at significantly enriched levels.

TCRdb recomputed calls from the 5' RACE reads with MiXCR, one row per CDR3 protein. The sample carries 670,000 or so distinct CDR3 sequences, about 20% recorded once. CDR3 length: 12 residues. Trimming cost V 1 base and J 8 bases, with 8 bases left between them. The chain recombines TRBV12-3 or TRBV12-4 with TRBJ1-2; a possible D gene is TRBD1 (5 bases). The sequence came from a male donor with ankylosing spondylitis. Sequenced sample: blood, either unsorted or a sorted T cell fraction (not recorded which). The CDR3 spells CASSLGGFGYTF. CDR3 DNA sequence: TGTGCCAGCAGTTTAGGGGGGTTCGGCTACACCTTC.